The entry that follows covers one TCR beta chain sequence. The sample belongs to a study of identical twins. A universal primer site arose from template switching, and cDNA bore unique molecular identifiers. A single record per CDR3 protein comes from TCRdb applying MiXCR to the 5' RACE reads. Here the sample spans 500,000 to 550,000 distinct CDR3 sequences, under 25% being singletons. This CDR3 has 15 residues. CDR1 and CDR2 from the germline V gene are SGHRS and YFSETQ. Deletions cut 0 bases from V and 3 bases from J, with 11 bases between. The same sample was also used in a study of T cells expressing NK-cell markers. As that report states: As a fraction of CD8+ T cells, dominant NKG2C+ clonotypes reached about 1.0-8% in six donors.

The sequence came from a young woman in good health. The chain links TRBV5-1 to TRBJ2-3; no clear D gene. The source material was CD4+ T cells sorted from blood. The CDR3 protein is CASSLGLVGTDTQYF. The DNA of the CDR3 is TGCGCCAGCAGCTTGGGTCTAGTCGGAACAGATACGCAGTATTTT.